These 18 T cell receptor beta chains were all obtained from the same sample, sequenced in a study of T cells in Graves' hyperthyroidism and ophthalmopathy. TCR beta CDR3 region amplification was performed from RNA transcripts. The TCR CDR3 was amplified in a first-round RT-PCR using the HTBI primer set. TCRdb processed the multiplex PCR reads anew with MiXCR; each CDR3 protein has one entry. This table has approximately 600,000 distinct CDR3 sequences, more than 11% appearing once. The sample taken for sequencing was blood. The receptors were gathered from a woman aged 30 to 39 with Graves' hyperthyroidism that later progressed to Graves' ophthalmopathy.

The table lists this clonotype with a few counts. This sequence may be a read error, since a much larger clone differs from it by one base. The CDR3 DNA is TGCAGTGCTAGAACCCCCCAAGAGGCCGGGGAGCCGTTTTTT. It yields the protein CSARTPQEAGEPFF. The chain couples TRBV20-1 to TRBJ2-2; weak D call: TRBD2 (5 bases). Looked up from germline, CDR1 is DFQATT and CDR2 is SNEGSKA (reference sequence). CDR3 length: 14 residues.

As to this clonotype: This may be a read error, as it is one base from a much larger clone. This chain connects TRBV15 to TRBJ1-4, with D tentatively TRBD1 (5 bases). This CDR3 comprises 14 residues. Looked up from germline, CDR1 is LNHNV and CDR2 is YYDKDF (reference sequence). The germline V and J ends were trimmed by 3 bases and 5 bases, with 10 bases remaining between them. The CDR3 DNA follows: TGTGCCACCAGCAGTGACAGATCGAATGAAAAACTGTTTTTT. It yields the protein CATSSDRSNEKLFF.

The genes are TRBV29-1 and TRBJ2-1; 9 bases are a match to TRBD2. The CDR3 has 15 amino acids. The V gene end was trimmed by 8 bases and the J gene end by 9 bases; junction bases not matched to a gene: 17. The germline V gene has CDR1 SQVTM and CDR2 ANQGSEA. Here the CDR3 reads CSIDPGTSLGTEQFF. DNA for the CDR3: TGCAGCATAGATCCCGGGACTAGCCTCGGAACTGAGCAGTTCTTC.

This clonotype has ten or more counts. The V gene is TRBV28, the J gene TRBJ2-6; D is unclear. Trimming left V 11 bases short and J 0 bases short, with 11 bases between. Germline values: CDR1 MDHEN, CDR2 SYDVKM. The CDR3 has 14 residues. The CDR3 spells CAAWGISGANVLTF. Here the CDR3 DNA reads TGTGCCGCATGGGGTATCTCTGGGGCCAACGTCCTGACTTTC.

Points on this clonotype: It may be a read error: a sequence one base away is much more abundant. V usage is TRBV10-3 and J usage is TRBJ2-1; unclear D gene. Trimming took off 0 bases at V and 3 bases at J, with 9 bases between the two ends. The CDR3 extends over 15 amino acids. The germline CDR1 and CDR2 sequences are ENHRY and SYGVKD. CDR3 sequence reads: CAISESQVDYNEQFF. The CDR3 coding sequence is TGTGCCATCAGTGAGTCCCAGGTAGACTACAATGAGCAGTTCTTC.

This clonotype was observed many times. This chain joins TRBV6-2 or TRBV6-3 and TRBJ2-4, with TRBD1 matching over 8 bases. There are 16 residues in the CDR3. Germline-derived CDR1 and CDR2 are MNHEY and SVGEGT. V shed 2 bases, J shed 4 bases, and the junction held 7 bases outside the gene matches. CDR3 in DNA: TGTGCCAGCAGTTACGACCGGACAGGGCAGAAAAACATTCAGTACTTC. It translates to CASSYDRTGQKNIQYF.

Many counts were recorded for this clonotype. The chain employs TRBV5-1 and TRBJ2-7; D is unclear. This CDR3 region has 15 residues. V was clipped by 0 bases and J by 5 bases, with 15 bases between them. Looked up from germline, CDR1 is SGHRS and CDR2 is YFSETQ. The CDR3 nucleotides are TGCGCCAGCAGCTTGGACTCGCCGGTTCTCCACGAGCAGTACTTC. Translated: CASSLDSPVLHEQYF.

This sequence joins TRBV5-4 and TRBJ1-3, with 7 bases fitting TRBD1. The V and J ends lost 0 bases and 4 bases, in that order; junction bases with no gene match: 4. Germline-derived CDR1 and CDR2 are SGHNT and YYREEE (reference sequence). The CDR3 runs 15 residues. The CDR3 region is CASSLVTGRGNTIYF. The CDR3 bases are TGTGCCAGCAGCTTGGTGACAGGGAGAGGAAACACCATATATTTT.

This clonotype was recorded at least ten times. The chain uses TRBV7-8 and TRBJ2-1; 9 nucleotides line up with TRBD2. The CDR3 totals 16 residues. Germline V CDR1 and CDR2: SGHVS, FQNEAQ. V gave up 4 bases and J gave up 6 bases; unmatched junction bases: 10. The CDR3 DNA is TGTGCCAGCAGCTCGTTGACTAGCGGAATCCTCAATGAGCAGTTCTTC. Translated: CASSSLTSGILNEQFF. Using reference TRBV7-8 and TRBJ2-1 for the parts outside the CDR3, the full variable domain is GAGVSQSPRYKVAKRGQDVALRCDPISGHVSLFWYQQALGQGPEFLTYFQNEAQLDKSGLPSDRFFAERPEGSVSTLKIQRTQQEDSAVYLCASSSLTSGILNEQFFGPGTRLTVL.

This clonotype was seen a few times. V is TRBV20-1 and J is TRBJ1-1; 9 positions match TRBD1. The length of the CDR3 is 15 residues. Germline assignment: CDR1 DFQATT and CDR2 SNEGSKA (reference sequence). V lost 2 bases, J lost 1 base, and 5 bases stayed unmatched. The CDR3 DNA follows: TGCAGTGCTAGAAGCCCGGGACAGGGGAACACTGAAGCTTTCTTT. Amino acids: CSARSPGQGNTEAFF.

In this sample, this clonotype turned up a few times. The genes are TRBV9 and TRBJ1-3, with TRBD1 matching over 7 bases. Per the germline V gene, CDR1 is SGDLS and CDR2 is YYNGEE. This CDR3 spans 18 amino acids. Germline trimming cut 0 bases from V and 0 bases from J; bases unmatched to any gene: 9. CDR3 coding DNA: TGTGCCAGCAGCGTAGGGTCGTCAGGGACAGTCTCTGGAAACACCATATATTTT. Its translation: CASSVGSSGTVSGNTIYF.

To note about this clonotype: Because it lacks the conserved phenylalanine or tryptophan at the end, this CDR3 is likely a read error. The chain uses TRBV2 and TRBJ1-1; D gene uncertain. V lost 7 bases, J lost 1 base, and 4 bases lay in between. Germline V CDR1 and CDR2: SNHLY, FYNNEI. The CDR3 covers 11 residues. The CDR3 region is CASNENTEAFS. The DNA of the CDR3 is TGTGCCAGCAATGAGAACACTGAAGCTTTCTCT.

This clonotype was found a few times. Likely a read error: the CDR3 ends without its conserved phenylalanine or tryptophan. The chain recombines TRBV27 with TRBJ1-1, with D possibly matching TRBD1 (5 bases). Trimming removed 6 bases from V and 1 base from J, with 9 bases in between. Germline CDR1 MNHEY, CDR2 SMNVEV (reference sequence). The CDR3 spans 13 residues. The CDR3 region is CASSLGRNTEAFL. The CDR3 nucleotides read TGTGCCAGCAGCCTGGGACGGAACACTGAAGCTTTCCTT.

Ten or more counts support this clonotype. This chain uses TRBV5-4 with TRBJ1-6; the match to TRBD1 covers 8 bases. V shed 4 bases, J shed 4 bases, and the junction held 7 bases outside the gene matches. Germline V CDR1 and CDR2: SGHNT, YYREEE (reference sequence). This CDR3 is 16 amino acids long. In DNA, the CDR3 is TGTGCCAGCAGCGTATCCGGGACAGGTTATAATTCACCCCTCCACTTT. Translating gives CASSVSGTGYNSPLHF.

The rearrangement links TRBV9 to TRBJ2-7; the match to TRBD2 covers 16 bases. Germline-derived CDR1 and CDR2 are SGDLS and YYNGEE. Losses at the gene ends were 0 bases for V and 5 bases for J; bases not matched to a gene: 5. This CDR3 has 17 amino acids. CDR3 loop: CASSVEGLAGGNDEQYF. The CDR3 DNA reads TGTGCCAGCAGCGTAGAGGGACTAGCGGGAGGGAACGACGAGCAGTACTTC. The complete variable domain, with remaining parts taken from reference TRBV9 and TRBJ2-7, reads DSGVTQTPKHLITATGQRVTLRCSPRSGDLSVYWYQQSLDQGLQFLIQYYNGEERAKGNILERFSAQQFPDLHSELNLSSLELGDSALYFCASSVEGLAGGNDEQYFGPGTRLTVT.

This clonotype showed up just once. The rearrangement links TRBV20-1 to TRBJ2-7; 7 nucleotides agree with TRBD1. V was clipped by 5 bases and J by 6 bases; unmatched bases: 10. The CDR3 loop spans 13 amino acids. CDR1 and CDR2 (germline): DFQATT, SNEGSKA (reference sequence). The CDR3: CSALRGSRGEQYF. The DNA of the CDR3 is TGCAGTGCTCTCAGGGGGTCGAGGGGCGAGCAGTACTTC.

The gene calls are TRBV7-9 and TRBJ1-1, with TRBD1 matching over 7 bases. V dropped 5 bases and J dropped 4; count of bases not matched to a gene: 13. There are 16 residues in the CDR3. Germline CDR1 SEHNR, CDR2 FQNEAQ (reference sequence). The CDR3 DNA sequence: TGTGCCAGCAGCCATTGGGGACAGACCCAATTCACTGAAGCTTTCTTT. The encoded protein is CASSHWGQTQFTEAFF.

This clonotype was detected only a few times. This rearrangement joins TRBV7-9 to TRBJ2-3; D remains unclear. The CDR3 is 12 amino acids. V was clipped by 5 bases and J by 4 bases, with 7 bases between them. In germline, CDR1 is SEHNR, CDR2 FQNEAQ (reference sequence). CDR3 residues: CASSPFADTQYF. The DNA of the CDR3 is TGTGCCAGCAGCCCGTTCGCAGATACGCAGTATTTT.